This T cell receptor beta chain was observed in a study of radiotherapy plus CTLA-4 blockade in lung cancer. This clone came up once. Its specificity is unknown. Enrolled patients, whose metastatic non-small-cell lung cancer was chemo-refractory, received focal radiation plus CTLA-4 blockade with ipilimumab. Repertoires were generated with immunoSEQ multiplex PCR, while TCRdb's copy carries only in-frame clones and drops some. The sample lists 80,000 or so clones, around 81% occurring once. Germline-derived CDR1 and CDR2 are SGHTA and FQGNSA. The ends were cut back, 6 bases at V and 4 bases at J, with 12 bases in the middle. This CDR3 has 13 amino acids. Whole-study results and caveats: Researchers report tumor-derived TCR clones expanding in blood after radiotherapy plus ipilimumab. How blood T cell clones changed early, along with interferon-beta, reportedly forecast response best.

V usage is TRBV7-2 and J usage is TRBJ2-5, with a possible D match to TRBD1 (7 bases). The sequence came from a human donor with non-small cell lung cancer who had a partial response to radiotherapy plus ipilimumab. Some clones in this sample may be carry-over from other donors' samples. The source material was peripheral blood, sampled from a patient treated with radiotherapy plus ipilimumab. The CDR3 nucleotides read TGTGCCAGCAGGCGGGACAGAGGAGAGACCCAGTACTTC. Protein product: CASRRDRGETQYF.